The clone carrying this T cell receptor (delta chain) appeared a few times. Its antigen is not identified. One junction end does not reproduce the germline sequence, and a read error may be involved. The template was reverse-transcribed extracted RNA. Pooled V-gene forward primers with one constant-region reverse primer generated the CDR3 amplicons by multiplex PCR. TCRdb re-called the multiplex PCR reads with CATT. The sample has some 25,000 delta-chain clones, around 7.7% seen once. The CDR3 runs to 15 residues. Germline values: CDR1 TSWWSYY, CDR2 QGS. The sample comes from a study of Vδ1+ human thymocytes. Findings and limits, study-wide: Highly polyclonal TRG and TRD repertoires with Gaussian CDR3 length distributions appeared in thymus.

The clonotype comes from a girl in the first two years of life who had congenital heart surgery. The chain recombines TRDV1 with TRDJ1; D is possibly TRDD3 (6 bases). Sequencing input: Vdelta1+ gamma-delta thymocytes from the thymus. Subset reported: FACS-sorted CD3+ TCRalphabeta- TCRVdelta1+ TCRVdelta2- thymocytes. CDR3 sequence reads: CALGEEGGDTDKLIF. CDR3 nucleotides: TGTGCTCTTGGGGAAGAAGGGGGAGATACCGATAAGCTCATCTTT.